Listed here are 22 T cell receptor beta chains from one sample, sequenced in a study of cytomegalovirus exposure and HLA in healthy donors. PCR primers comprised 60 Vbeta and 13 Jbeta primers. Measured with immunoSEQ multiplex PCR; TCRdb has only the in-frame clones, and not every one. The table records roughly 150,000 clones, less than 9.5% of them present only once. Sequencing was carried out using PBMCs. All receptors derive from a male donor in good health and CMV-seronegative.

This clone was picked up a small number of times. The chain carries TRBV5-4 and TRBJ2-5; TRBD2 agrees at 7 bases. Per germline, CDR1 SGHNT and CDR2 YYREEE (reference sequence). The CDR3 runs to 12 residues. V lost 4 bases and J lost 3; bases outside the gene matches: 0. The CDR3 coding sequence is TGTGCCAGCAGCCGGGGGGAAGAGACCCAGTACTTC. Amino acid sequence: CASSRGEETQYF. The full variable domain, with the rest looked up from reference TRBV5-4 and TRBJ2-5, is ETGVTQSPTHLIKTRGQQVTLRCSSQSGHNTVSWYQQALGQGPQFIFQYYREEENGRGNFPPRFSGLQFPNYSSELNVNALELDDSALYLCASSRGEETQYFGPGTRLLVL.

CDR3 amino acids: CASRLQGRNTEAFF. The CDR3 DNA follows: TGTGCCAGCAGGCTACAGGGACGGAACACTGAAGCTTTCTTT. The J gene is TRBJ1-1, the V gene TRBV25-1; the D gene is possibly TRBD1 (6 bases). V was pared by 6 bases and J by 1 base, with 12 bases between. The germline V gene encodes CDR1 MGHDK and CDR2 SYGVNS. This CDR3 is 14 amino acids long.

On this clone: Other DNA sequences within the sample encode an identical CDR3. The chain is built from TRBV27 and TRBJ1-5; D call uncertain. The V gene lost 5 bases and the J gene lost 7 bases, with 12 bases spanning the gap. In germline, CDR1 is MNHEY, CDR2 SMNVEV (reference sequence). The CDR3 is 13 residues long. The CDR3 nucleotides read TGTGCCAGCAGTCTCGCAACACACCAGCCCCAGCATTTT. It translates to CASSLATHQPQHF.

This clone came up a few times. The CDR3 region has the DNA TGCGCCAGCAGCCAAGATCCCCGACAGCTTTACAACACCTTC. Amino acids: CASSQDPRQLYNTF. V gene TRBV4-1 combines with J gene TRBJ1-2, with D tentatively TRBD1 (5 bases). The germline CDR1 and CDR2 sequences are MGHRA and YSYEKL. The CDR3 is made up of 14 amino acids. Trimming took 0 bases from V and 12 from J, leaving 17 bases between them.

The gene calls are TRBV7-2 and TRBJ2-2, with 7 positions matching TRBD2. Looked up from germline, CDR1 is SGHTA and CDR2 is FQGNSA. The trim removed 2 bases at V and 3 bases at J, leaving 9 bases unmatched. CDR3 length: 17 residues. CDR3 sequence: CASSLRLSSGYTGELFF. The CDR3 DNA reads TGTGCCAGCAGCTTACGACTGTCTAGCGGCTACACCGGGGAGCTGTTTTTT. Full variable domain (remainder filled in from reference TRBV7-2 and TRBJ2-2): GAGVSQSPSNKVTEKGKDVELRCDPISGHTALYWYRQSLGQGLEFLIYFQGNSAPDKSGLPSDRFSAERTGGSVSTLTIQRTQQEDSAVYLCASSLRLSSGYTGELFFGEGSRLTVL.

The chain uses TRBV7-9 and TRBJ1-2; D might be TRBD1 (6 bases). CDR3 length: 16 residues. Germline lookup yields CDR1 SEHNR and CDR2 FQNEAQ (reference sequence). Trimming removed 5 bases from V and 5 bases from J, with 21 bases in between. The CDR3 spells CASSTGFKGQIYGYTF. The CDR3 DNA is TGTGCCAGCAGCACTGGATTTAAAGGACAGATTTATGGCTACACCTTC.

This chain joins TRBV11-2 and TRBJ2-1; 9 nucleotides line up with TRBD1. The CDR3 is 14 residues long. V lost 3 bases and J lost 10; bases outside the gene matches: 7. The germline V gene has CDR1 SGHAT and CDR2 FQNNGV. The CDR3 DNA reads as TGTGCCAGCAGCTTGGGACAGGGTCCGGTGGAGCAGTTCTTC. This encodes CASSLGQGPVEQFF. The entire variable domain, with the rest obtained from reference TRBV11-2 and TRBJ2-1, is as follows: EAGVAQSPRYKIIEKRQSVAFWCNPISGHATLYWYQQILGQGPKLLIQFQNNGVVDDSQLPKDRFSAERLKGVDSTLKIQPAKLEDSAVYLCASSLGQGPVEQFFGPGTRLTVL.

This clone was seen more than once but under ten times. V and J are TRBV6-6 and TRBJ1-2, with TRBD1 matching 10 bases. Germline CDR1 is MNHNY and CDR2 is SVGAGI (reference sequence). There are 16 residues in the CDR3. The V gene end was trimmed by 4 bases and the J gene end by 7 bases; junction bases not matched to a gene: 12. The CDR3 DNA reads as TGTGCCAGCAGTTCCCAATGGGGACAGGGGACGGGTGGCTACACCTTC. It translates to CASSSQWGQGTGGYTF.

This clone was picked up a small number of times. The V call is TRBV4-1, the J call TRBJ2-3, with 14 bases that match TRBD2. There are 18 residues in the CDR3. Germline V gene sequence: CDR1 MGHRA, CDR2 YSYEKL. J lost 4 bases, V lost 1 base, and 7 bases had no gene match. The CDR3: CASSQVGLAGGGADTQYF. The CDR3 nucleotides are TGCGCCAGCAGCCAAGTCGGACTAGCGGGGGGCGGCGCAGATACGCAGTATTTT.

A few counts support this clone. The chain combines TRBV6-5 with TRBJ1-1; D unclear. Germline-derived CDR1 and CDR2 are MNHEY and SVGAGI. CDR3 length: 14 residues. V lost 5 bases and J 0 bases, leaving 10 bases between the germline ends. The DNA for the CDR3 is TGTGCCAGCAGTCCAGGATGGGTGAACACTGAAGCTTTCTTT. This encodes CASSPGWVNTEAFF.

This chain uses TRBV28 with TRBJ2-7; 11 bases map to TRBD1. There are 14 residues in the CDR3. Trimming at V came to 5 bases and at J to 6 bases, leaving 6 bases not matched to a gene. CDR1 MDHEN and CDR2 SYDVKM come from the germline V gene. The CDR3 nucleotides read TGTGCCAGCAGTCGGACAGGGGGCTTCTCCGAGCAGTACTTC. Translating it yields CASSRTGGFSEQYF.

The CDR3 DNA reads TGTGCCAGCTCACCAAGGGCGGGCTTCGGTACACAAGAGACCCAGTACTTC. Its translation: CASSPRAGFGTQETQYF. The chain employs TRBV18 and TRBJ2-5; TRBD2 might be the D (5 bases). The CDR3 is made up of 17 amino acids. Germline V gene lookup returns CDR1 KGHSH and CDR2 LQKENI. Trimming removed 2 bases at V and 2 bases at J, with 18 bases between.

This clone was detected only a few times. The V gene is TRBV7-2, the J gene TRBJ1-5; D may be TRBD1 (5 bases). Deletions cut 1 base from V and 1 base from J, with 11 bases between. CDR1 and CDR2 (germline): SGHTA, FQGNSA. The CDR3 runs to 16 residues. The CDR3 DNA follows: TGTGCCAGCAGCTTAGATTGGGGCCGGAGCAATCAGCCCCAGCATTTT. It codes for CASSLDWGRSNQPQHF.

This chain uses TRBV6-1 with TRBJ1-2; 7 nucleotides agree with TRBD1. J was trimmed by 4 bases and V by 6 bases; bases with no gene match: 8. The CDR3 is 14 amino acids. The germline CDR1 and CDR2 sequences are MNHNS and SASEGT. Written as DNA, the CDR3 is TGTGCCAGCAGACAAACAGGGGCCGGCTATGGCTACACCTTC. Translation gives CASRQTGAGYGYTF.

This rearrangement joins TRBV7-8 to TRBJ2-2, with 7 nucleotides matching TRBD1. The CDR3 loop spans 16 amino acids. The germline gives CDR1 SGHVS, CDR2 FQNEAQ. Trimming at V came to 5 bases and at J to 1 base, leaving 7 bases not matched to a gene. The CDR3 region has the DNA TGTGCCAGCAGCACTTCCCAGGGGGTGAACACCGGGGAGCTGTTTTTT. Translation gives CASSTSQGVNTGELFF.

This clone was detected a few times. This sample also contains other DNA sequences that code for the same CDR3. The rearrangement links TRBV6-6 to TRBJ1-6; 9 bases are shared with TRBD1. Germline CDR1 reads MNHNY; CDR2 reads SVGAGI (reference sequence). V gave up 1 base and J gave up 10 bases; unmatched junction bases: 8. This CDR3 is built from 16 residues. The CDR3: CASSYFWDRENSPLHF. The DNA of the CDR3 is TGTGCCAGCAGTTACTTCTGGGACAGGGAAAACTCACCCCTCCACTTT.

This clone was seen only a few times. The chain carries TRBV7-9 and TRBJ2-3; 10 nucleotides match TRBD2. V lost 5 bases, J lost 0 bases, and 2 bases stayed unmatched. The CDR3 runs to 15 residues. Per germline, CDR1 SEHNR and CDR2 FQNEAQ (reference sequence). The CDR3 protein is CASSLSGGSTDTQYF. The CDR3 DNA reads as TGTGCCAGCAGCCTTAGCGGGGGGAGCACAGATACGCAGTATTTT.

The gene calls are TRBV19 and TRBJ1-1; 12 bases are a match to TRBD1. The CDR3 runs to 15 residues. CDR1 is LNHDA, CDR2 SQIVND, per germline (reference sequence). The J segment lost 6 bases and the V segment lost 6 bases, leaving 8 bases of the junction unmatched. The CDR3 protein is CASSRDRGPLAEAFF. Written as DNA, the CDR3 is TGTGCCAGTAGCCGGGACAGGGGGCCTCTCGCTGAAGCTTTCTTT.

The rearrangement links TRBV14 to TRBJ1-1, with 9 bases lining up with TRBD1. The CDR3 loop spans 16 amino acids. Germline trimming cut 6 bases from V and 0 bases from J; bases unmatched to any gene: 8. The germline gives CDR1 SGHDN, CDR2 FVKESK. Here the CDR3 reads CASSPGTGNMNTEAFF. The CDR3 coding sequence is TGTGCCAGCAGTCCCGGGACAGGGAATATGAACACTGAAGCTTTCTTT.

The chain joins TRBV5-1 to TRBJ2-1, with D perhaps matching TRBD2 (6 bases). V lost 0 bases and J lost 0, with 10 bases in between. The CDR3 loop spans 16 amino acids. The germline V gene has CDR1 SGHRS and CDR2 YFSETQ. CDR3 amino acids: CASSLGGTLSYNEQFF. DNA for the CDR3: TGCGCCAGCAGCTTGGGAGGGACTCTCTCCTACAATGAGCAGTTCTTC.

V gene TRBV19 combines with J gene TRBJ2-1; TRBD2 agrees at 9 bases. From germline, CDR1 is LNHDA and CDR2 SQIVND (reference sequence). V lost 9 bases, J lost 0 bases, and 12 bases stayed unmatched. CDR3 size: 17 residues. The chain's CDR3 is CASSPTSGSSSYNEQFF. DNA of the CDR3: TGTGCCAGCTCGCCGACTAGCGGAAGCAGCTCCTACAATGAGCAGTTCTTC.

This clone was counted a few times. The chain recombines TRBV28 with TRBJ1-5, with 9 bases fitting TRBD1. The CDR3 totals 16 residues. Losses at the gene ends were 6 bases for V and 6 bases for J; bases not matched to a gene: 12. Germline loops: CDR1 MDHEN, CDR2 SYDVKM. CDR3 loop: CASSQRQQGAGQPQHF. In nucleotides, the CDR3 is TGTGCCAGCAGCCAGAGACAACAGGGGGCCGGTCAGCCCCAGCATTTT.